The clone carrying this TCR beta chain showed up just once. The antigen remains unidentified. Study processing details: After removing out-of-frame reads, over 2 million distinct TCRbeta sequences remained. Sequencing was performed with immunoSEQ multiplex PCR; in TCRdb, only in-frame clones are kept and a portion is missing. D and trimming were read from the DNA, whereas the V and J calls and clone size are those reported in that table. The sample yields just over 45,000 clones, 60% to 85% seen once. Single viable CD3+CD4+CD8-CD45RO+ cells were sorted as the memory CD4+ T cells. Germline-derived CDR1 and CDR2 are MGHRA and YSYEKL. Between the trimmed V and J ends, which lost 0 bases and 2 bases, there was a span of 29 bases. This CDR3 has 21 residues. This sample was taken from a study of memory CD4+ T cells and cytomegalovirus serostatus. Turning to the study itself: Healthy Belgian adult donors included fewer than 10 CMV-positive and 24 CMV-negative people.

Notes on the study in general: CD4+ memory repertoires contained about two fifths of the roughly 150 reported CMV TCRbeta sequences.

This chain uses TRBV4-1 with TRBJ2-7; tentatively, D is TRBD2 (7 bases). Sequenced material: memory CD4+ T cells from blood. This sequence was found in an adult in good health and CMV-seronegative. The CDR3 spells CASSQDRGVGGRRSVTYEQYF. DNA of the CDR3: TGCGCCAGCAGCCAAGATCGGGGAGTGGGGGGGCGCAGAAGTGTTACCTACGAGCAGTACTTC.